This passage covers 32 T cell receptor beta chains from one sample sequenced in a study of kidney transplant recipient with SARS-CoV-2 infection. TCRdb redid the calling of the reads with MiXCR, one entry per CDR3 protein. The sample carries about 250,000 distinct CDR3 sequences, less than 35% recorded once. Sequencing was performed on a blood sample, taken at baseline and on roughly day 110 from a kidney transplant recipient. These receptors came from a male patient in his thirties who had COVID-19 and was a kidney transplant recipient. Some of the T cells may derive from the graft donor.

A remark on this clonotype: This CDR3 fails to terminate in the conserved phenylalanine or tryptophan, so it likely reflects a read error. It is unclear where the CDR3 begins or ends on the DNA, so no DNA is shown, and the CDR3 is as TCRdb lists it. V gene TRBV21-1 combines with J gene TRBJ2-3; the table's D gene call, TRBD2, was not cross checked with the DNA. TRBV21-1 is classified as a pseudogene. Ends included, the CDR3 has 17 residues. The CDR3 loop is CASRSELATLSLRPSTS.

There are many counts of this clonotype. V gene TRBV5-4 combines with J gene TRBJ1-2; D not certain. V lost 7 bases and J lost 4, with 23 bases in between. This CDR3 spans 16 amino acids. In germline, CDR1 is SGHNT, CDR2 YYREEE (reference sequence). This CDR3 reads CASCSIVPGKTYGYTF. The CDR3, as DNA: TGTGCCAGCTGTAGTATCGTACCAGGAAAGACCTATGGCTACACCTTC.

This clonotype has only a few counts. Mismatch with germline at one junction end may stem from a read error. The rearrangement joins TRBV11-3 to TRBJ1-2; D gene unclear. Germline lookup yields CDR1 SGHNT and CDR2 YENEEA. The CDR3 runs 17 residues. In nucleotides, the CDR3 is TGTGCCAGCAGCTTAGTTTTCGATCTCGGAAAGACCTATGACTACACCTTC. This gives the protein CASSLVFDLGKTYDYTF. Combining the CDR3 with reference TRBV11-3 and TRBJ1-2 gives the whole variable domain EAGVVQSPRYKIIEKKQPVAFWCNPISGHNTLYWYLQNLGQGPELLIRYENEEAVDDSQLPKDRFSAERLKGVDSTLKIQPAELGDSAVYLCASSLVFDLGKTYDYTFGSGTRLTVV.

The table lists this clonotype with many counts. J is TRBJ2-5 and V is TRBV3-1; no reliable D call. V lost 5 bases and J lost 5, with 24 bases in between. Germline-derived CDR1 and CDR2 are LGHDT and YNNKEL (reference sequence). The CDR3 extends over 17 amino acids. CDR3 amino acids: CASSSDTPISFSETQYF. As DNA, the CDR3 is TGTGCCAGCAGCAGCGATACTCCCATTTCTTTCTCTGAGACCCAGTACTTC.

This clonotype has only a few counts. The chain joins TRBV15 to TRBJ2-3; D might be TRBD1 or TRBD2, each matching 5 bases. Germline V gene sequence: CDR1 LNHNV, CDR2 YYDKDF (reference sequence). Trimming pared 3 bases from V and 5 bases from J, leaving 15 bases between. The CDR3 consists of 15 residues. CDR3 sequence (DNA): TGTGCCACCAGCAGCGGGACCCTGGGCGGAGATACGCAGTATTTT. It encodes CATSSGTLGGDTQYF.

This clonotype was seen repeatedly, ten times or more. The gene calls are TRBV4-3 and TRBJ1-2, with D hard to call. Germline V lookup: CDR1 LGHNA, CDR2 YSLEER. The V end lost 4 bases, the J end lost 4 bases, and 22 bases lay between the germline ends. The CDR3 contains 17 residues. The CDR3 DNA follows: TGCGCCAGCAGCCGTCCACAAGGACGTCGAAAGACCTATGGCTACACCTTC. Translating it yields CASSRPQGRRKTYGYTF.

The V call is TRBV6-5, the J call TRBJ2-4; no clear D gene. The V end lost 0 bases, the J end lost 5 bases, and 8 bases lay between the germline ends. CDR1 is MNHEY and CDR2 is SVGAGI in the germline V gene. There are 14 residues in the CDR3. CDR3 sequence reads: CASSYSPVENIQYF. The CDR3 DNA is TGTGCCAGCAGTTACTCTCCAGTGGAAAACATTCAGTACTTC.

This clonotype turned up a few times. Being one base from a much bigger clone, this may be a read error. This rearrangement joins TRBV25-1 to TRBJ2-7; 12 bases match TRBD1. Germline CDR1 is MGHDK and CDR2 is SYGVNS. The CDR3 extends over 14 amino acids. CDR3 region: CASSPGQGAYERYF. The CDR3 DNA reads TGTGCCAGCAGCCCGGGACAGGGGGCCTACGAGCGGTACTTC.

This clonotype was seen repeatedly, ten times or more. The chain carries TRBV9 and TRBJ1-1; tentative D call: TRBD1 (6 bases). Germline V CDR1 and CDR2: SGDLS, YYNGEE. V was clipped by 3 bases and J by 4 bases, with 10 bases between them. This CDR3 spans 13 amino acids. In DNA, the CDR3 is TGTGCCAGCAGCGAAGGACAGAGCACTGAAGCTTTCTTT. Protein: CASSEGQSTEAFF.

Of note for this clonotype: A read error may explain this, as a much larger clone is one base away. The genes are TRBV11-2 and TRBJ2-4; 9 nucleotides agree with TRBD2. The J call may not be correct, given that the DNA end is closer to TRBJ2-7. CDR1 is SGHAT and CDR2 is FQNNGV in the germline V gene. The CDR3 loop spans 17 amino acids. In DNA, the CDR3 is TGTGCCAACAGTCAAACGGTCGCGGCTAGCGGGACCTACGAGCAGTACTTC. The encoded protein is CANSQTVAASGTYEQYF.

In its sample, this clonotype was seen many times. V is TRBV10-2 and J is TRBJ1-6, with TRBD1 as a possible D gene (5 bases). The CDR3 consists of 13 residues. Germline CDR1 and CDR2: WSHSY and SAAADI. V shed 8 bases and J shed 6 bases, with 11 bases lying between them. The CDR3 DNA is TGCGCCAGCGGAGACAGAAGTAATTCACCCCTCCACTTT. Amino acid sequence: CASGDRSNSPLHF.

This clonotype occurred many times. This chain links TRBV11-1 with TRBJ1-2; D is unresolved. Trimming removed 5 bases from V and 4 bases from J, with 23 bases in between. The CDR3 loop spans 17 amino acids. Germline V gene data show CDR1 as SGHAT and CDR2 as FQDESV (reference sequence). The CDR3 loop is CASSAESKAGKTYGYTF. The CDR3 bases are TGTGCCAGCAGCGCAGAATCTAAGGCTGGAAAGACCTATGGCTACACCTTC. The full variable domain, in which reference TRBV11-1 and TRBJ1-2 provide the parts outside the CDR3, is EAEVAQSPRYKITEKSQAVAFWCDPISGHATLYWYRQILGQGPELLVQFQDESVVDDSQLPKDRFSAERLKGVDSTLKIQPAELGDSAMYLCASSAESKAGKTYGYTFGSGTRLTVV.

This clonotype was counted many times. The chain employs TRBV6-5 and TRBJ2-7, with a possible D match to TRBD2 (5 bases). The CDR3 covers 16 residues. V lost 0 bases, J lost 5 bases, and 17 bases lay in between. CDR1 and CDR2 from the germline V gene are MNHEY and SVGAGI. CDR3 DNA sequence: TGTGCCAGCAGTTACTCGACGTCGGGGTTTCAAAACGAGCAGTACTTC. This translates into CASSYSTSGFQNEQYF.

This clonotype occurred many times. The V call is TRBV7-8, the J call TRBJ1-2; no clear D gene. CDR3 length equals 17 residues. Trimming pared 5 bases from V and 4 bases from J, leaving 23 bases between. Germline lookup yields CDR1 SGHVS and CDR2 FQNEAQ. As DNA, the CDR3 is TGTGCCAGCAGCGAATACGAGTTTACCCGAAAGACCTATGGCTACACCTTC. Translated, it gives CASSEYEFTRKTYGYTF.

As for this clonotype: Being one base from a much bigger clone, this may be a read error. The CDR3 here is CASSLGLAGGMSHEQYF. The CDR3 nucleotides are TGCGCCAGCAGCTTGGGCCTAGCGGGAGGTATGTCCCACGAGCAGTACTTC. This chain connects TRBV5-1 to TRBJ2-3; 11 bases agree with TRBD2. The assigned J gene may be wrong: the sequence end matches TRBJ2-7 better. The germline CDR1 and CDR2 sequences are SGHRS and YFSETQ. The CDR3 consists of 17 residues.

Turning to this clonotype: A much larger clone sits a single nucleotide away, making a read error possible. The chain employs TRBV5-4 and TRBJ1-2; D is unclear. From germline, CDR1 is SGHNT and CDR2 YYREEE (reference sequence). The V and J ends lost 7 bases and 6 bases respectively, with 25 bases between them. The CDR3 has 16 residues. The CDR3 loop reads CASPLPVPGKTHGYTF. In nucleotides, the CDR3 is TGTGCCAGCCCATTGCCCGTACCAGGAAAGACCCATGGCTACACCTTC.

In the case of this clonotype: Just one base apart from a much larger clone, this may be a read error. This sequence joins TRBV3-1 and TRBJ1-2, with D hard to call. The germline gives CDR1 LGHDT, CDR2 YNNKEL (reference sequence). V gave up 4 bases and J gave up 4 bases, with 22 bases separating them. CDR3 size: 17 residues. CDR3 DNA: TGTGCCAGCAGCCCATTGTGCACCCTTCGAAAGACCTATGGCTACACCTTC. Its protein product is CASSPLCTLRKTYGYTF.

The table lists this clonotype with many counts. V usage is TRBV10-2 and J usage is TRBJ1-2; D is unresolved. This CDR3 is built from 17 residues. Germline V gene lookup returns CDR1 WSHSY and CDR2 SAAADI. V was shortened by 5 bases and J by 4 bases, with 23 bases between the two germline ends. CDR3 in amino acids: CASSKTCTSRKTYGYTF. The CDR3 nucleotides are TGCGCCAGCAGTAAGACGTGCACTTCTAGAAAGACCTATGGCTACACCTTC.

This clonotype was seen at least ten times. The chain joins TRBV5-5 to TRBJ2-2, with 9 bases identical to TRBD2. Germline CDR1 SGHKS, CDR2 YYEKEE (reference sequence). J lost 5 bases, V lost 4 bases, and 9 bases had no gene match. This CDR3 has 16 residues. CDR3 coding DNA: TGTGCCAGCAGCCCACAGGCGGGAGGGGGGACCGGGGAGCTGTTTTTT. Residues: CASSPQAGGGTGELFF.

This clonotype was detected once. This may arise from a read error, as a much more abundant clone is one base away. The gene calls are TRBV28 and TRBJ2-1; 9 bases align to TRBD1. This CDR3 has 18 amino acids. Germline V gives CDR1 MDHEN, CDR2 SYDVKM. The ends lost 6 bases at V and 2 bases at J; junction bases unmatched: 14. The CDR3 sequence is CASRLGQGPHSPYNEQFF. CDR3 sequence (DNA): TGTGCCAGCAGGCTCGGACAGGGGCCTCACAGCCCCTACAATGAGCAGTTCTTC.

This clonotype was recorded at least ten times. This sequence joins TRBV12-3 or TRBV12-4 and TRBJ1-4; 7 bases map to TRBD1. Trimming cost V 5 bases and J 4 bases; bases outside gene matches: 4. The CDR3 consists of 14 residues. This chain's CDR3 is CASSRDSLNEKLFF. The DNA of the CDR3 is TGTGCCAGCAGTCGGGACAGCCTTAATGAAAAACTGTTTTTT.

CDR3 coding DNA: TGTGCCAGCAGTTCCGGTTGGGCGGGAGCGGCAGATACGCAGTATTTT. Residues: CASSSGWAGAADTQYF. The V and J genes are TRBV6-2 or TRBV6-3 and TRBJ2-3, with 7 bases identical to TRBD2. The germline V gene encodes CDR1 MNHEY and CDR2 SVGEGT. Losses at the gene ends were 4 bases for V and 4 bases for J; bases not matched to a gene: 11. This CDR3 has 16 amino acids.

The table lists this clonotype with many counts. The gene calls are TRBV19 and TRBJ2-7, with TRBD2 identical over 12 bases. Germline V gene lookup returns CDR1 LNHDA and CDR2 SQIVND (reference sequence). CDR3 size: 18 residues. V trimming: 3 bases; J trimming: 4 bases; junction bases outside the gene matches: 13. The CDR3 DNA sequence: TGTGCCAGTAGTATTCGTTCTAGCGGGAGGGCCGGCGGGTACGAGCAGTACTTC. Translation gives CASSIRSSGRAGGYEQYF. Full variable domain (rest looked up from reference TRBV19 and TRBJ2-7): DGGITQSPKYLFRKEGQNVTLSCEQNLNHDAMYWYRQDPGQGLRLIYYSQIVNDFQKGDIAEGYSVSREKKESFPLTVTSAQKNPTAFYLCASSIRSSGRAGGYEQYFGPGTRLTVT.

Details on this clonotype: Given a much more abundant clone one base away, this may be a read error. The CDR3 sequence: CASSQDLGLQAYEQYF. CDR3 DNA: TGCGCCAGCAGCCAAGATCTGGGACTACAGGCCTACGAGCAGTACTTC. The chain links TRBV4-1 to TRBJ2-7, with 7 bases fitting TRBD2. The germline gives CDR1 MGHRA, CDR2 YSYEKL. Germline trimming cut 0 bases from V and 2 bases from J; bases unmatched to any gene: 7. The CDR3 has 16 amino acids.

The rearrangement uses TRBV7-9 and TRBJ2-5; maybe TRBD2 (6 bases). The CDR3 extends over 16 amino acids. V shed 0 bases and J shed 4 bases, with 15 bases lying between them. CDR1 and CDR2 (germline): SEHNR, FQNEAQ (reference sequence). The CDR3 DNA follows: TGTGCCAGCAGCTTAGCATCCGGGGGAGGACGAGAGACCCAGTACTTC. Protein: CASSLASGGGRETQYF.

This clonotype was seen ten or more times. The rearrangement uses TRBV6-6 and TRBJ1-2, with a tentative D call TRBD1 (5 bases). The germline V gene encodes CDR1 MNHNY and CDR2 SVGAGI (reference sequence). The CDR3 consists of 14 residues. V dropped 6 bases and J dropped 4 bases, with 15 bases sitting between them. In nucleotides, the CDR3 is TGTGCCAGCAGCCCACATACAGGCTCCTATGGCTACACCTTC. This gives the protein CASSPHTGSYGYTF.

This clonotype came up many times. The gene calls are TRBV19 and TRBJ2-7, with 10 nucleotides matching TRBD1. J was trimmed by 3 bases and V by 1 base; bases with no gene match: 9. CDR1 and CDR2 (germline): LNHDA, SQIVND (reference sequence). The CDR3 spans 17 residues. CDR3 residues: CASSIVSRDRGNYEQYF. The CDR3 region has the DNA TGTGCCAGTAGTATAGTCTCCCGGGACAGGGGCAACTACGAGCAGTACTTC.

Of note for this clonotype: This may come from a read error, since a much larger clone is one base off. The conserved phenylalanine or tryptophan normally closing the CDR3 is absent here, so this likely arose from a read error. The V and J genes are TRBV3-1 and TRBJ1-1; TRBD1 agrees at 10 bases. The CDR3 totals 14 residues. Looked up from germline, CDR1 is LGHDT and CDR2 is YNNKEL (reference sequence). Trimming at V came to 3 bases and at J to 7 bases, leaving 5 bases not matched to a gene. CDR3 bases: TGTGCCAGCAGCCAGCGGGGACAGGGGCTTGAAGCTTTCCTT. It specifies CASSQRGQGLEAFL.

This clonotype has at least ten counts. The rearrangement joins TRBV12-3 or TRBV12-4 to TRBJ1-1; D is possibly TRBD1 (5 bases). The CDR3 spans 15 residues. V lost 5 bases and J 2 bases, leaving 15 bases between the germline ends. The DNA for the CDR3 is TGTGCCAGCAGTCGTAACTACCAGGGAAACACTGAAGCTTTCTTT. The encoded protein is CASSRNYQGNTEAFF.

There are many counts of this clonotype. V usage is TRBV12-3 or TRBV12-4 and J usage is TRBJ1-1, with unresolved D. Trimming removed 5 bases from V and 1 base from J, with 8 bases in between. The CDR3 is made up of 13 amino acids. Written as DNA, the CDR3 is TGTGCCAGCAGTCCCACAGCGAACACTGAAGCTTTCTTT. This encodes CASSPTANTEAFF.

This clonotype was seen ten or more times. The gene calls are TRBV19 and TRBJ2-7; tentative D call: TRBD2 (5 bases). This CDR3 contains 14 residues. Germline-derived CDR1 and CDR2 are LNHDA and SQIVND (reference sequence). Between the trimmed V and J ends, which lost 5 bases and 5 bases, there was a span of 16 bases. DNA of the CDR3: TGTGCCAGTAGTCGGCAGGACTTAGTTCACGAGCAGTACTTC. Protein: CASSRQDLVHEQYF.

Remarks on this clonotype: This may be a read error, as it is one base from a much larger clone. This chain joins TRBV20-1 and TRBJ1-2; 7 bases are a match to TRBD1. The V gene end was trimmed by 7 bases and the J gene end by 2 bases; junction bases not matched to a gene: 7. The germline gives CDR1 DFQATT, CDR2 SNEGSKA (reference sequence). CDR3 size: 13 residues. This chain's CDR3 is CSVGRGTNYGYTF. The DNA for the CDR3 is TGCAGTGTTGGCAGGGGGACGAACTATGGCTACACCTTC.